This TCR beta chain was retrieved from a study of PD-1 blockade in classical Hodgkin lymphoma. Points from the study as a whole: Patients with an early start, nivolumab under 1 year after ASCT, were excluded. Baseline TCR diversity was reportedly lower in newly diagnosed patients than in healthy donors. It was reported as lower still in relapsed/refractory patients.

V lost 3 bases to trimming and J lost 7 bases, with 18 bases between them. Germline CDR1 is GTSNPN and CDR2 is SVGIG (reference sequence). This CDR3 is built from 15 residues. As for this clone: Its specificity is unknown.

The time point is: cycle 4 day 1 (C4D1), after six to seven weeks of nivolumab. Relapse was seen in all patients after autologous stem cell transplantation, and brentuximab vedotin exposure was variable. CD4+ T cells were purified from thawed PBMCs by magnetic negative selection. Sequencing was performed with immunoSEQ multiplex PCR; in TCRdb, only in-frame clones are kept and a portion is missing. This table has 30,000 or so clones, approximately 80% appearing once. This rearrangement joins TRBV30 to TRBJ1-4, with a possible D match to TRBD1 (5 bases). The TCR sequence derives from a human donor with classical Hodgkin lymphoma. Sequencing was performed on CD4+ T cells from blood, taken before the fourth cycle of nivolumab. The CDR3 loop reads CAWRSDSRGTEKLFF. CDR3 bases: TGTGCCTGGAGGTCAGACAGTCGTGGAACTGAAAAACTGTTTTTT.